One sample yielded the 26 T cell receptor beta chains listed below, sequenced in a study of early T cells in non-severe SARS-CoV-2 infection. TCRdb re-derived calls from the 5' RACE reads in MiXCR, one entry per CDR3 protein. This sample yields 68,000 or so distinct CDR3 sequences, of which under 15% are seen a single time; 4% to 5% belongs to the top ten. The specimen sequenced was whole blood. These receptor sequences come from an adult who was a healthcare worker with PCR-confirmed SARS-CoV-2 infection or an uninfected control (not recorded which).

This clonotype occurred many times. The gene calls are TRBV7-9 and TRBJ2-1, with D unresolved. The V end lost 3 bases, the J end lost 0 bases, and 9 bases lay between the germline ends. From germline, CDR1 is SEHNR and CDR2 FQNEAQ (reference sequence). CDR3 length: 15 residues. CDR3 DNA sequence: TGTGCCAGCAGCTTTAGTCAGAGCTCCTACAATGAGCAGTTCTTC. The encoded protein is CASSFSQSSYNEQFF.

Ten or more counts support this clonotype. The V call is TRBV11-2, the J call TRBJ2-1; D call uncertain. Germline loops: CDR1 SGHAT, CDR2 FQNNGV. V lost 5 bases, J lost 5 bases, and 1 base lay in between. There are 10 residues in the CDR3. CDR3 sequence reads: CASSHNEQFF. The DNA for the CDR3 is TGTGCCAGCAGCCACAATGAGCAGTTCTTC.

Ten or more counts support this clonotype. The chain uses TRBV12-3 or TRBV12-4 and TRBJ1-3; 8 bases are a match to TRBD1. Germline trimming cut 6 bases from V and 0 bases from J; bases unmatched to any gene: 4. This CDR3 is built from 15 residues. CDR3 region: CASRPTGGSGNTIYF. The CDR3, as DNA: TGTGCCAGCAGGCCCACAGGGGGCTCTGGAAACACCATATATTTT.

DNA for the CDR3: TGTGCCAGCAGCCGAACACAGGGGGCGCAGTATGGCTACACCTTC. Protein sequence: CASSRTQGAQYGYTF. V usage is TRBV14 and J usage is TRBJ1-2; TRBD1 aligns across 9 bases. Unmatched junction bases numbered 8, after V lost 4 bases and J lost 5 bases. Germline lookup yields CDR1 SGHDN and CDR2 FVKESK. The CDR3 is made up of 15 amino acids.

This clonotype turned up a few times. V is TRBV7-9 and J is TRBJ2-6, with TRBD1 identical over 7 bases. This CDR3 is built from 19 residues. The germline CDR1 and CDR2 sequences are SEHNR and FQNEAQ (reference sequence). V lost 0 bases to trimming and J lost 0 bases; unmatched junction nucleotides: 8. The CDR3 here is CASSLARGPRASGANVLTF. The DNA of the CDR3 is TGTGCCAGCAGCTTAGCGAGGGGGCCACGTGCCTCTGGGGCCAACGTCCTGACTTTC. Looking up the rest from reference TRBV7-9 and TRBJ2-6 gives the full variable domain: DTGVSQNPRHKITKRGQNVTFRCDPISEHNRLYWYRQTLGQGPEFLTYFQNEAQLEKSRLLSDRFSAERPKGSFSTLEIQRTEQGDSAMYLCASSLARGPRASGANVLTFGAGSRLTVL.

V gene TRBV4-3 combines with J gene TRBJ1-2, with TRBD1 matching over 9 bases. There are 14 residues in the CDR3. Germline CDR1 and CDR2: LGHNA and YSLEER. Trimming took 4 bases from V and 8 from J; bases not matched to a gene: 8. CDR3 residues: CASSPRGQGQGYTF. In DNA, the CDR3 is TGCGCCAGCAGCCCAAGGGGACAGGGCCAGGGCTACACCTTC.

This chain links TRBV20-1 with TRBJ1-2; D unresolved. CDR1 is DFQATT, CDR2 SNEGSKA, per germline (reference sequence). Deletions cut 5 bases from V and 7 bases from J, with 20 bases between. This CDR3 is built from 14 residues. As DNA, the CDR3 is TGCAGTGCTCCCTCACATCGCTCGGGAGTTGGCTACACCTTC. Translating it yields CSAPSHRSGVGYTF.

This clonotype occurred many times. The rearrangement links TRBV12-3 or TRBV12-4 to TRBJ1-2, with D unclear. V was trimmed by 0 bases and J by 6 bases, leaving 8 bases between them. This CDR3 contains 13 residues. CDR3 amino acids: CASSLALPDGYTF. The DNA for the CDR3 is TGTGCCAGCAGTTTAGCGCTGCCTGATGGCTACACCTTC.

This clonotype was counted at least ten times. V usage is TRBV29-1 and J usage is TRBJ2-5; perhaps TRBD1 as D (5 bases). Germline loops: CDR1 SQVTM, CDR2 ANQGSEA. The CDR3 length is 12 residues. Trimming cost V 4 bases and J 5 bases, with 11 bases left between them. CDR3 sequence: CSVGSGAETQYF. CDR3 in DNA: TGCAGCGTTGGTTCTGGGGCGGAGACCCAGTACTTC.

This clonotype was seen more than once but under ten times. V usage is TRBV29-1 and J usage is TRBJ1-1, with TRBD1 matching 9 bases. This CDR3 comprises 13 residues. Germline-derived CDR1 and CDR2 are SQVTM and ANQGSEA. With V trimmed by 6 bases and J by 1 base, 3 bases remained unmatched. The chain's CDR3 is CSVTGGGNTEAFF. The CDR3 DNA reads TGCAGCGTGACAGGGGGTGGGAACACTGAAGCTTTCTTT. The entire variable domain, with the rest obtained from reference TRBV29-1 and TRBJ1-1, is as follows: SAVISQKPSRDICQRGTSLTIQCQVDSQVTMMFWYRQQPGQSLTLIATANQGSEATYESGFVIDKFPISRPNLTFSTLTVSNMSPEDSSIYLCSVTGGGNTEAFFGQGTRLTVV.

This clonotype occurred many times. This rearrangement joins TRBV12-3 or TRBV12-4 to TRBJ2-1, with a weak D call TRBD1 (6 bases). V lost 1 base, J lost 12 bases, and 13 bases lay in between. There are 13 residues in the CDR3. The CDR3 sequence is CASSLGRETGQFF. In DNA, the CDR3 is TGTGCCAGCAGTTTAGGCAGGGAGACAGGGCAGTTCTTC.

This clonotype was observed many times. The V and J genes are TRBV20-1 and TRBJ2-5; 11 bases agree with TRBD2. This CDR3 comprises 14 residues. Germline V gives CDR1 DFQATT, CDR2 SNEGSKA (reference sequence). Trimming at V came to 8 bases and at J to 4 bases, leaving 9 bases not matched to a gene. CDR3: CSTGASGGRETQYF. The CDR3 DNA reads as TGCAGTACCGGGGCTAGCGGGGGGCGAGAGACCCAGTACTTC.

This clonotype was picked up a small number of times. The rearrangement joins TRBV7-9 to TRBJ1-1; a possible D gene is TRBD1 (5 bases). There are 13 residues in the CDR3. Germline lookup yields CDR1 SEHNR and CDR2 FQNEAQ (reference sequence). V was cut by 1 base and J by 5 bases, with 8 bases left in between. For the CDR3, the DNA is TGTGCCAGCAGCTTAGACCCAGGGACTGAAGCTTTCTTT. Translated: CASSLDPGTEAFF.

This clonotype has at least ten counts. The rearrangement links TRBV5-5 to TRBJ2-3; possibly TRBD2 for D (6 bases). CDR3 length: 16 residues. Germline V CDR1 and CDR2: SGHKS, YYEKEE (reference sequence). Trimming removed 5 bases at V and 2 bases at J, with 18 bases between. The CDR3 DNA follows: TGTGCCAGCAGATGGGCGATAGCGGAGATCACAGATACGCAGTATTTT. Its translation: CASRWAIAEITDTQYF.

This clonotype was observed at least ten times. CDR3 region: CASSVSGTGGLETQYF. DNA for the CDR3: TGTGCCAGCAGCGTCTCCGGGACAGGGGGCTTGGAGACCCAGTACTTC. The chain combines TRBV7-8 with TRBJ2-5; TRBD1 agrees at 12 bases. Per germline, CDR1 SGHVS and CDR2 FQNEAQ. The J segment lost 5 bases and the V segment lost 5 bases, leaving 9 bases of the junction unmatched. CDR3 length equals 16 residues.

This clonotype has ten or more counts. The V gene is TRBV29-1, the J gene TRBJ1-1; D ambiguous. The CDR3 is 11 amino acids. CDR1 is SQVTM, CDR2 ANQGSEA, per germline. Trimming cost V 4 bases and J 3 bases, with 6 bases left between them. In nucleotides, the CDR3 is TGCAGCGTTGTGTTTGACACTGAAGCTTTCTTT. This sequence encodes CSVVFDTEAFF.

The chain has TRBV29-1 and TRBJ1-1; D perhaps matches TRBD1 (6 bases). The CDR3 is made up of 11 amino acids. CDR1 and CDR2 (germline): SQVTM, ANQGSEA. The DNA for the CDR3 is TGCACATCGACAGGAGACACTGAAGCTTTCTTT. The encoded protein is CTSTGDTEAFF.

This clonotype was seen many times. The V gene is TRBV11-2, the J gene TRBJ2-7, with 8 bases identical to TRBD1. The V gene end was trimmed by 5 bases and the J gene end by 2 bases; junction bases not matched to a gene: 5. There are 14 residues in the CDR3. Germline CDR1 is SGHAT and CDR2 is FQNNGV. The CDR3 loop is CASSHPDRAYEQYF. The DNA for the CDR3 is TGTGCCAGCAGCCATCCGGACAGGGCCTACGAGCAGTACTTC.

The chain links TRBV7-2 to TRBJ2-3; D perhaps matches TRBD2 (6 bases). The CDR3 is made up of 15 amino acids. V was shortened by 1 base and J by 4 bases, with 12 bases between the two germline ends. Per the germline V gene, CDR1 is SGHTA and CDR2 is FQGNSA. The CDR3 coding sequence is TGTGCCAGCAGCTTAGAAGGCGGGGTGGCAGATACGCAGTATTTT. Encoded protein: CASSLEGGVADTQYF.

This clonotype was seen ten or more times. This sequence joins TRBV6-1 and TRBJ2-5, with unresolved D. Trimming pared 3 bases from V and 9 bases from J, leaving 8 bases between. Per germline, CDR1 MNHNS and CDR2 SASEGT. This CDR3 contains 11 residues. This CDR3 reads CASSDQVPQYF. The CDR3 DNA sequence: TGTGCCAGCAGTGACCAAGTTCCCCAGTACTTC.

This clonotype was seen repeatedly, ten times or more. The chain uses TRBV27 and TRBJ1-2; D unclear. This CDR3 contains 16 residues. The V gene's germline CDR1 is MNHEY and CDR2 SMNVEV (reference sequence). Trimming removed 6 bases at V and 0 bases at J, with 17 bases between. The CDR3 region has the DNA TGTGCCAGCAGCAACAGTCCACCCCCAGCTAACTATGGCTACACCTTC. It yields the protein CASSNSPPPANYGYTF.

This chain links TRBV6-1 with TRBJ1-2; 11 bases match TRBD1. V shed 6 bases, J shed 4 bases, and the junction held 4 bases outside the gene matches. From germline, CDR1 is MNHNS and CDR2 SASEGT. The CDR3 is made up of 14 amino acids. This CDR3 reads CASRPGQGGYGYTF. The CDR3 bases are TGTGCCAGCAGGCCGGGACAGGGGGGCTATGGCTACACCTTC.

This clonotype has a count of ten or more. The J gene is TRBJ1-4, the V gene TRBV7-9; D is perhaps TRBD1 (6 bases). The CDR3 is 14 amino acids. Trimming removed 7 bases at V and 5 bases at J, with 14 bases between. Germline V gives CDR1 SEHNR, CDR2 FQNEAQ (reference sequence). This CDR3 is CASISDRRNEKLFF. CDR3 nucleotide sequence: TGTGCCAGCATCTCTGACAGGAGGAATGAAAAACTGTTTTTT.

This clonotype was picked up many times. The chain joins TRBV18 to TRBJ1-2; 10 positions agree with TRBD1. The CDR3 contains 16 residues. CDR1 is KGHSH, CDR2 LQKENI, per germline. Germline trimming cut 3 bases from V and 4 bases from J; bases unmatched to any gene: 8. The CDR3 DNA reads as TGTGCCAGCTCACCCTCCGGGACAGGGGACGTCTATGGCTACACCTTC. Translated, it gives CASSPSGTGDVYGYTF. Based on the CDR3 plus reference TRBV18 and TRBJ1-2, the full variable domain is NAGVMQNPRHLVRRRGQEARLRCSPMKGHSHVYWYRQLPEEGLKFMVYLQKENIIDESGMPKERFSAEFPKEGPSILRIQQVVRGDSAAYFCASSPSGTGDVYGYTFGSGTRLTVV.

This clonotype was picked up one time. The CDR3 bases are TGCAGTGTCCCTAAGGGGCAAGAGACCCAGTACTTC. Encoded protein: CSVPKGQETQYF. This chain connects TRBV20-1 to TRBJ2-5, with D tentatively TRBD1 (5 bases). The CDR3 has 12 amino acids. Germline assignment: CDR1 DFQATT and CDR2 SNEGSKA (reference sequence). Trimming shortened V by 7 bases and J by 2 bases, and 11 bases separated the two germline ends.

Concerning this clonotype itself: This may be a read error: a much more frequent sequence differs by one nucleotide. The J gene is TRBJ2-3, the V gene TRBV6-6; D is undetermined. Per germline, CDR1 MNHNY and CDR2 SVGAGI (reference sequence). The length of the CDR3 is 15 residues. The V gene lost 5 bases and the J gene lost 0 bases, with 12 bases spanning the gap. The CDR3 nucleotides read TGTGCCAGCAGTCTTTACATGGGTAGCACAGATACGCAGTATTTT. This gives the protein CASSLYMGSTDTQYF.